A selection of T cell receptor beta chains follows, all from one sample in a study of cytotoxic CD8 clonotypes in ibrutinib-treated CLL. Libraries were prepared by immunoSEQ multiplex PCR; TCRdb keeps only in-frame clonotypes and omits some of them. The data contain roughly 200,000 clones, around 75% of them seen just once; the ten biggest clones take up 5.9%. The sample in question was PBMCs, obtained after 12 months of ibrutinib treatment. The receptors here all came from a human donor with chronic lymphocytic leukemia. Each CDR3 is given with its conserved first and last residue. The D gene is left open where the match is weak. Clone size is not always given. Where it is, it says once, few, many or a class for expanded clones.

>TRBV27|14|NA|TRBJ2-5|NA
TGTGCCAGCAGCCAAAGATCGTACCAAGAGACCCAGTACTTC
CASSQRSYQETQYF
>TRBV4-1|20|NA|TRBJ1-1|NA
TGCGCCAGCAGCCAAGCGGTTGCGGGGAACCTATGGGCCTTATACACTGAAGCTTTCTTT
CASSQAVAGNLWALYTEAFF
>TRBV20-1|11|NA|TRBJ2-3|once
TGCAGTGCTAGTGAGACAGATACGCAGTATTTT
CSASETDTQYF
>TRBV16|15|NA|TRBJ2-5|NA
TGTGCCAGCAGCCACACGACTAGTAGCCAAGAGACCCAGTACTTC
CASSHTTSSQETQYF
>TRBV30|15|NA|TRBJ1-1|NA
TGTGCCTGGAGTAAAGGGAGGGGGTTGGACACTGAAGCTTTCTTT
CAWSKGRGLDTEAFF
>TRBV11-3|14|NA|TRBJ2-2|NA
TGTGCCAGCAGCTTAGAAAGCGGTACCGGGGAGCTGTTTTTT
CASSLESGTGELFF
>TRBV19|16|NA|TRBJ1-5|NA
TGTGCCAGTAGTATAGAGGTGAGAGGGCTCGGGCAGCCCCAGCATTTT
CASSIEVRGLGQPQHF
>TRBV15|13|NA|TRBJ2-1|few
TGTGCCACCAGCAGACACTCCTACAATGAGCAGTTCTTC
CATSRHSYNEQFF
>TRBV19|19|TRBD1|TRBJ1-1|NA
TGTGCCAGTAGTACCGGGACAGGGGGTCGGAGTCGAATAAACACTGAAGCTTTCTTT
CASSTGTGGRSRINTEAFF
>TRBV7-2|12|TRBD2|TRBJ2-7|many
TGTGCCGTCCAGCGGGACTCCTACGAGCAGTACTTC
CAVQRDSYEQYF
>TRBV13|12|NA|TRBJ1-2|NA
TGTGCCAGCAGCCTTCTAATGGGGGGCTACACCTTC
CASSLLMGGYTF
>TRBV5-1|14|NA|TRBJ1-1|NA
TGCGCCAGCAGCTTGGCTAACACACAGGGTGAAGCTTTCTTT
CASSLANTQGEAFF
>TRBV7-9|15|TRBD2|TRBJ2-7|NA
TGTGCCAGCACCCCACTAGCGGGGGGGCACTACGAGCAGTACTTC
CASTPLAGGHYEQYF
>TRBV12-5|15|TRBD2|TRBJ2-2|NA
TGTGCTAGTGGTTGGACTAGCGGGACCACCGGGGAGCTGTTTTTT
CASGWTSGTTGELFF
>TRBV29-1|13|NA|TRBJ2-6|NA
TGCAGCGTATTCGGCTCTGGGGCCAACGTCCTGACTTTC
CSVFGSGANVLTF
>TRBV18|16|NA|TRBJ1-1|NA
TGTGCCAGCTCACCACCAAGAGGGGCAAGGAACACTGAAGCTTTCTTT
CASSPPRGARNTEAFF
>TRBV6-1|13|TRBD1|TRBJ2-7|few
TGTGCCAGCTCGTCGACAGGGTCCTACGAGCAGTACTTC
CASSSTGSYEQYF
>TRBV13|12|NA|TRBJ2-3|NA
TGTGCCAGCAGCTTAAGGCGGGCGACGCAGTATTTT
CASSLRRATQYF
>TRBV30|14|NA|TRBJ2-5|few
TGTGCCGTAAGTCCGGTGGAGGTCCTCGAGACCCAGTACTTC
CAVSPVEVLETQYF
>TRBV4-1|16|NA|TRBJ1-5|NA
TGCGCCAGCAGCCAAGGTCAGGGACCTTCAGGTCAGCCCCAGCATTTT
CASSQGQGPSGQPQHF
>TRBV30|15|TRBD1|TRBJ1-6|NA
TGTGCCTGGAGAGGACAGGGGATAAAAAATTCACCCCTCCACTTT
CAWRGQGIKNSPLHF
>TRBV11-3|15|TRBD2|TRBJ2-3|NA
TGTGCCAGCAGCCCCGGTCGGGGGGTCCCAGATACGCAGTATTTT
CASSPGRGVPDTQYF
>TRBV28|14|TRBD2|TRBJ2-1|NA
TGTGCCAGCAGTTTAACGGGGGGCTACAATGAGCAGTTCTTC
CASSLTGGYNEQFF
>TRBV7-9|13|NA|TRBJ2-7|NA
TGTGCCAGCAGCCCCGGGACGGGGTACGAGCAGTACTTC
CASSPGTGYEQYF
>TRBV5-1|13|NA|TRBJ1-1|NA
TGCGCCAGCAGCTGGGGCCTTCAGGGTGAAGCTTTCTTT
CASSWGLQGEAFF
>TRBV5-1|13|NA|TRBJ2-1|NA
TGCGCCAGCAGCTCGGTCGGCAGCGGTGAGCAGTTCTTC
CASSSVGSGEQFF
>TRBV18|16|NA|TRBJ1-2|NA
TGTGCCAGCTCACCGGGACACGCGGGGTCTAACTATGGCTACACCTTC
CASSPGHAGSNYGYTF
>TRBV5-1|15|TRBD1|TRBJ1-2|NA
TGCGCCAGCAGCTCGGGTGGACAGGCGGGTCCTGGCTACACCTTC
CASSSGGQAGPGYTF
>TRBV28|16|NA|TRBJ1-5|NA
TGTGCCAGCAGTTTAGACCCAGATGATAGCAATCAGCCCCAGCATTTT
CASSLDPDDSNQPQHF
>TRBV6-4|16|NA|TRBJ2-2|NA
TGTGCCAGCAGTGACTCGACAGGGAGGGCCACCGGGGAGCTGTTTTTT
CASSDSTGRATGELFF
>TRBV9|12|NA|TRBJ1-2|many
TGTGCCAGCAGTGGAGACCCTCCGAGCTACACCTTC
CASSGDPPSYTF
>TRBV5-1|12|NA|TRBJ2-7|NA
TGCGCCAGCAGCTTGGCCTCCTACGAGCAGTACTTC
CASSLASYEQYF
>TRBV9|16|TRBD1|TRBJ1-3|NA
TGTGCCAGCAGCGTAGAAGGGACAGGGAATCGAAACACCATATATTTT
CASSVEGTGNRNTIYF
>TRBV19|10|NA|TRBJ1-2|NA
TGTGCCAGTAGCCACTATGGCTACACCTTC
CASSHYGYTF
>TRBV7-3|14|NA|TRBJ1-2|NA
TGTGCCAGCAGCTTAACGATTCAGGGACAAGGCTACACCTTC
CASSLTIQGQGYTF
>TRBV20-1|11|NA|TRBJ2-7|NA
TGCAGTGCAACCAGTAGCTACGAGCAGTACTTC
CSATSSYEQYF
>TRBV2|15|TRBD1|TRBJ1-6|NA
TGTGCCAGCACCCCCGGGACAGTTTATAATTCACCCCTCCACTTT
CASTPGTVYNSPLHF
>TRBV29-1|11|NA|TRBJ1-2|NA
TGCAGCGTCATACAGGCGTATGGCTACACCTTC
CSVIQAYGYTF
>TRBV28|13|NA|TRBJ1-2|NA
TGTGCCAGCAGAACCAACCTGAACTATGGCTACACCTTC
CASRTNLNYGYTF